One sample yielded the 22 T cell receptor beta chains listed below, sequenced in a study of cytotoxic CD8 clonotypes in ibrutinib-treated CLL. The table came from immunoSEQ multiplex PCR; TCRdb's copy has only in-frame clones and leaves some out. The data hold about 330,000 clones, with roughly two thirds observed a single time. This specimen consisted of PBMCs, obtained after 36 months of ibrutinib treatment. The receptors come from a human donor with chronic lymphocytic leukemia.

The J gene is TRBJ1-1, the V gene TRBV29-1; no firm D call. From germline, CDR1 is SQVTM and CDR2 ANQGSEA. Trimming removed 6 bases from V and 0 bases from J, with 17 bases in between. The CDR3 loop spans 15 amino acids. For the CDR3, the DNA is TGCAGCGTGCACACCTCATGGCATCTGAACACTGAAGCTTTCTTT. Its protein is CSVHTSWHLNTEAFF.

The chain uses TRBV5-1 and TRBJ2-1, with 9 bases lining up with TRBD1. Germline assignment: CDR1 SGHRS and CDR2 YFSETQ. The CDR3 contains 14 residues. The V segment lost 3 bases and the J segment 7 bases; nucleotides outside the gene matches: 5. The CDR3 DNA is TGCGCCAGCAGCTACCGGGACAGGGTTAATGAGCAGTTCTTC. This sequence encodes CASSYRDRVNEQFF.

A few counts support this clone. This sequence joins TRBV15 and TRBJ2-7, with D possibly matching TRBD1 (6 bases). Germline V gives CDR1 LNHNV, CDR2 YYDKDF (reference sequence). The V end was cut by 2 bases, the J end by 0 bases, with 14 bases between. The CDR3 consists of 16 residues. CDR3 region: CATSRTWTASSYEQYF. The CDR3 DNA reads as TGTGCCACCAGCAGAACCTGGACAGCGAGCTCCTACGAGCAGTACTTC.

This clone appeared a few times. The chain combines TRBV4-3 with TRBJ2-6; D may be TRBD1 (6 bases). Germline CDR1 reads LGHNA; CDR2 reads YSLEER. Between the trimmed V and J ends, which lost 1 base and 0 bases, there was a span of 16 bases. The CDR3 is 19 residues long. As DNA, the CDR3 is TGCGCCAGCAGCCAAGCCCTACAGGGCCCGAGCTCTGGGGCCAACGTCCTGACTTTC. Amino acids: CASSQALQGPSSGANVLTF.

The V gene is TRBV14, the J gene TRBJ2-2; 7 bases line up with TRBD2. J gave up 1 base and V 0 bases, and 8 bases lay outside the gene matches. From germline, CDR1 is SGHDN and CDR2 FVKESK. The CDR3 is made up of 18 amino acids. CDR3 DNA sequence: TGTGCCAGCAGCCAAGACCTCCCGGGGGGAGGGAACACCGGGGAGCTGTTTTTT. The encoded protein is CASSQDLPGGGNTGELFF.

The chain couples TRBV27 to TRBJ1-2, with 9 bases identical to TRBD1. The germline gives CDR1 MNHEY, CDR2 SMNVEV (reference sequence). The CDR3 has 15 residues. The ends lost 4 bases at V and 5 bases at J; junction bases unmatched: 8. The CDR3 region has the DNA TGTGCCAGCAGTTCACAGGGGACAGGGCATTATGGCTACACCTTC. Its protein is CASSSQGTGHYGYTF.

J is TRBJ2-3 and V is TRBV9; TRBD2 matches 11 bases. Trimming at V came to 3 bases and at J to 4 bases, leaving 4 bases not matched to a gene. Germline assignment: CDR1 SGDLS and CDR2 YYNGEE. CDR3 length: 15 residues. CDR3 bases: TGTGCCAGCAGCGGGGGGACTAGCGGTTCAGATACGCAGTATTTT. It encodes CASSGGTSGSDTQYF. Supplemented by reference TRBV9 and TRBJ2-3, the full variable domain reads DSGVTQTPKHLITATGQRVTLRCSPRSGDLSVYWYQQSLDQGLQFLIQYYNGEERAKGNILERFSAQQFPDLHSELNLSSLELGDSALYFCASSGGTSGSDTQYFGPGTRLTVL.

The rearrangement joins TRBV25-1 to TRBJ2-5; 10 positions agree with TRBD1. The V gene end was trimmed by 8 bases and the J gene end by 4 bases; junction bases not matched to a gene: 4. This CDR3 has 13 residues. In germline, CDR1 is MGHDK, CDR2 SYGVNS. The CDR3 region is CASRQGARETQYF. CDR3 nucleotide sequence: TGTGCCAGCCGACAGGGGGCGAGAGAGACCCAGTACTTC.

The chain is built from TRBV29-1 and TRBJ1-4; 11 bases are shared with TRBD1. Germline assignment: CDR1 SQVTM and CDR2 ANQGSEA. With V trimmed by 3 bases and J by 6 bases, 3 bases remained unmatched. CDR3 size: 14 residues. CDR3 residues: CSVDPGQGDEKLFF. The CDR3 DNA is TGCAGCGTTGACCCGGGACAGGGGGATGAAAAACTGTTTTTT.

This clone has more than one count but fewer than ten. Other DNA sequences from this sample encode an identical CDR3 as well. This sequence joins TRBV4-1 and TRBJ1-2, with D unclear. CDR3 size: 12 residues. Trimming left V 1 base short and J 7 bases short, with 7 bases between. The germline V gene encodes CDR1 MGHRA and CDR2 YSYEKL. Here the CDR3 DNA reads TGCGCCAGCAGCCAAGGACTAAGTGGCTACACCTTC. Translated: CASSQGLSGYTF.

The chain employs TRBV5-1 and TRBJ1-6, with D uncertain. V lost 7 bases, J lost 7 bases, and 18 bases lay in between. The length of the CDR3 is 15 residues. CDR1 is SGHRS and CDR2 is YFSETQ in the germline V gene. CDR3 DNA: TGCGCCAGCGCCCCCGCGGCTAGGGCCAATTCACCCCTCCACTTT. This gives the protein CASAPAARANSPLHF.

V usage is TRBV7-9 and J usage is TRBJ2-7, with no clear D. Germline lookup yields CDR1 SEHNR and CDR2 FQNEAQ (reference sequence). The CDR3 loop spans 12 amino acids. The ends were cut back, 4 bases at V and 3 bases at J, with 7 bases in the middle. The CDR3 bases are TGTGCCAGCAGCTCAGGAAACTACGAGCAGTACTTC. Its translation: CASSSGNYEQYF.

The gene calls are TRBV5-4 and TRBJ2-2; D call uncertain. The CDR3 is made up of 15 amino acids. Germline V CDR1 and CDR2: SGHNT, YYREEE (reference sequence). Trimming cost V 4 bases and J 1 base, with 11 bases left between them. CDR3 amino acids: CASSDWTVNTGELFF. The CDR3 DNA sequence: TGTGCCAGCAGCGACTGGACGGTGAACACCGGGGAGCTGTTTTTT.

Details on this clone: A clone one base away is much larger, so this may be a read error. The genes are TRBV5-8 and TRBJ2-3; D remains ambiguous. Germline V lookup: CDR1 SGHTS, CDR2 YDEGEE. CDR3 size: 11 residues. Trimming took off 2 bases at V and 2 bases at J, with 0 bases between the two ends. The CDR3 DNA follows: TGTGCCAGCAGCTTCACAGATACGCAGTATTTT. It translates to CASSFTDTQYF.

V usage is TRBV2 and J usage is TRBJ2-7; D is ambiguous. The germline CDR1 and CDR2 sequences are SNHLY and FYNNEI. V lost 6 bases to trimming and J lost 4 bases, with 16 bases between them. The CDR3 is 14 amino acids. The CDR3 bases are TGTGCCAGCAGGGTCGGTAACGGGCTGTACGAGCAGTACTTC. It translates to CASRVGNGLYEQYF.

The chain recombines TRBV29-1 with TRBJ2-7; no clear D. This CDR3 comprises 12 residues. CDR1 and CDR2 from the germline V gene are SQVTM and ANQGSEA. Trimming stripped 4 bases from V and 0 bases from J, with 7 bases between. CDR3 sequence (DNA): TGCAGCGTTGCGGGTCCCTCCTACGAGCAGTACTTC. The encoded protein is CSVAGPSYEQYF.

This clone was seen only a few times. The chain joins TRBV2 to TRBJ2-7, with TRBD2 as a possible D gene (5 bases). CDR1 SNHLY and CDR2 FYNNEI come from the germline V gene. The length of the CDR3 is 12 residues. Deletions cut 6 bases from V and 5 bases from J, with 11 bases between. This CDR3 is CASRPRLHEQYF. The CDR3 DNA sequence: TGTGCCAGCAGGCCTAGACTACACGAGCAGTACTTC.

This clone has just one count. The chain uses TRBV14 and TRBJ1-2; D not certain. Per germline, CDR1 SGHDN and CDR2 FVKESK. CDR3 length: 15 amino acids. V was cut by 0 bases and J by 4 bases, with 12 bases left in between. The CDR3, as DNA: TGTGCCAGCAGCCAAGAGCCGGTTCCCCCCTATGGCTACACCTTC. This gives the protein CASSQEPVPPYGYTF. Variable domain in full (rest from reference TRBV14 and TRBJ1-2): EAGVTQFPSHSVIEKGQTVTLRCDPISGHDNLYWYRRVMGKEIKFLLHFVKESKQDESGMPNNRFLAERTGGTYSTLKVQPAELEDSGVYFCASSQEPVPPYGYTFGSGTRLTVV.

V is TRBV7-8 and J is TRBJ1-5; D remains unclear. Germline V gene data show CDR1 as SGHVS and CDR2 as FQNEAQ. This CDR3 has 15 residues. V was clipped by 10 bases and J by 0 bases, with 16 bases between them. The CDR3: CATSDGTSSNQPQHF. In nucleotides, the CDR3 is TGTGCCACCTCGGACGGAACCTCTAGCAATCAGCCCCAGCATTTT.

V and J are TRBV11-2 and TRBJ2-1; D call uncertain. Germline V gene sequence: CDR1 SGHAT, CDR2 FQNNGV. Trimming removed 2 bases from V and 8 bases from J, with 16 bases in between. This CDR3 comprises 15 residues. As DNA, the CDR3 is TGTGCCAGCAGCTTATCCCTATTCGTGGTTGATGAGCAGTTCTTC. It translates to CASSLSLFVVDEQFF.

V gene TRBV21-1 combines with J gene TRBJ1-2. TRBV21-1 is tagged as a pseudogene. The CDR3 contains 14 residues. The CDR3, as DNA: TGTGCCAGCAGCAACCGGACGGCCCGGAGGGGCTACACCTTC. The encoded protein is CASSNRTARRGYTF.

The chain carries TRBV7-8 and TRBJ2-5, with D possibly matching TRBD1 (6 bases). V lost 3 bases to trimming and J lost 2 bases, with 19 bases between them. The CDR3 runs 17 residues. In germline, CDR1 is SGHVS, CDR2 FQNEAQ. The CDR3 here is CASSFLGSTGPQETQYF. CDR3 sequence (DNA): TGTGCCAGCAGCTTCCTGGGGTCTACAGGGCCTCAAGAGACCCAGTACTTC.